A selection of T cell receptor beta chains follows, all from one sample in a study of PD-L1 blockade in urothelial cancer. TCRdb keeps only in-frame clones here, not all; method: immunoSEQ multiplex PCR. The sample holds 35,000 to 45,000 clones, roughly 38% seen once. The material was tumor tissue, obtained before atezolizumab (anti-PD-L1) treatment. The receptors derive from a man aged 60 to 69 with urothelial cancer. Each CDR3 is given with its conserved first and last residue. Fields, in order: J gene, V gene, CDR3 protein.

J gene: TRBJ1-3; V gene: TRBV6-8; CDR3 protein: CASSYTAGSGNTIYF
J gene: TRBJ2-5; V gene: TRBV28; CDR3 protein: CATSPGQTQETQYF
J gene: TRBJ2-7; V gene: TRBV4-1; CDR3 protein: CASSQDRTVYEQYF
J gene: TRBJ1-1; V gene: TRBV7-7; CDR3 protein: CASSQVSFGNTEAFF
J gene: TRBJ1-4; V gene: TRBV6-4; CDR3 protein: CASSEQGRKNEKLFF
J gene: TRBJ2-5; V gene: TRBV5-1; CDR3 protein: CASSRGDSQETQYF
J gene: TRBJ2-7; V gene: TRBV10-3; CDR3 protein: CAISEPGTSYEQYF
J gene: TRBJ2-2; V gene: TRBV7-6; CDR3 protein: CASSLGWAGTGELFF
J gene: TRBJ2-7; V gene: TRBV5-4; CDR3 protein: CASSLGAGSSYEQYF
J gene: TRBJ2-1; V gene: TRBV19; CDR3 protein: CASSILGRYNEQFF
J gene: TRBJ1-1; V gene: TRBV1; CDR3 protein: CASSPDPGRYTEAFF
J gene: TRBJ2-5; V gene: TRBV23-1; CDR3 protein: CASSPTSLETQYF
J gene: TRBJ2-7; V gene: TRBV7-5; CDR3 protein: CASSLDPATVREQYF
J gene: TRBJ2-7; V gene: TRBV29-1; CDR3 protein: CSVESGPSYEQYF
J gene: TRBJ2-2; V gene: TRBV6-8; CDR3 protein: CASSDGLAGGELFF
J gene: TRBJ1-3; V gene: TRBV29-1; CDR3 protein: CSTRTVGNTIYF
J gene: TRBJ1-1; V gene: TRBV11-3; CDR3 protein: CASRLGVNTLNTEAFF
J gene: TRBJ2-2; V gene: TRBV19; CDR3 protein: CASSRTGANTGELFF
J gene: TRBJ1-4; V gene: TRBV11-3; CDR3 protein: CASSLRTASTNEKLFF
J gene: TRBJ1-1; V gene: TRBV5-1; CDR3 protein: CASSFEGRGSEAFF
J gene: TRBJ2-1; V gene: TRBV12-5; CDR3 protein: CASTLGYNEQFF
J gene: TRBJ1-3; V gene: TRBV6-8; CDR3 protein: CASRPGQSNTIYF
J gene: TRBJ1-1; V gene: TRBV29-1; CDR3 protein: CSVKTGAKTTEAFF
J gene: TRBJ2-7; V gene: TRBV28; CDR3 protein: CASSLATGGYEQYF
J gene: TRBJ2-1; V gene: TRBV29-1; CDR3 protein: CSVEPLRYSSYNEQFF
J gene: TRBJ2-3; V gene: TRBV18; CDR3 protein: CASSPQGAGVGRQDTQYF
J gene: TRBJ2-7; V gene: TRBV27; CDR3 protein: CASSFSGGTYEQYF
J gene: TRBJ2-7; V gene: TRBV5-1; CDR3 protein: CASSLAGQSYEQYF
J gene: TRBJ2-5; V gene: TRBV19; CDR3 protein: CASSPTGLETQYF
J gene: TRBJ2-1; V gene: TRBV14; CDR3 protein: CASSQGGSGRAGEQFF
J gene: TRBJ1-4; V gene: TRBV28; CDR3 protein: CASSSPGGLSEKLFF
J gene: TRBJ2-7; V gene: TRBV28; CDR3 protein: CASRGGGSPYEQYF